This TCR beta chain was observed in a study of T cell responses to AZD1222 COVID-19 vaccine. Whole-study findings and limits: No day 14 peak samples; only post-peak repertoires were characterized. Only a handful of individuals given AZD1222 were seropositive at baseline.

Concerning this clone: The antigen remains undetermined.

V lost 0 bases and J lost 5, with 12 bases in between. CDR1 SGHRS and CDR2 YFSETQ come from the germline V gene. The CDR3 has 15 residues. TCRdb keeps only in-frame clones here, not all; method: immunoSEQ multiplex PCR. Of 180,000 or so clones listed, 90% to 95% are singletons. This material consisted of peripheral blood, taken 28 days after the second AZD1222 dose. This clonotype was obtained from an adult who received the AZD1222 COVID-19 vaccine. The V call is TRBV5-1, the J call TRBJ2-1; D is undetermined. The CDR3 is CASSLGSAQNNEQFF. Written as DNA, the CDR3 is TGCGCCAGCAGCTTGGGCAGCGCCCAGAACAATGAGCAGTTCTTC.